A single T cell receptor beta chain is shown here with its context. What it binds is not known. This same CDR3 is encoded by further DNA sequences in the sample. The data originate from a study of cytomegalovirus exposure and HLA in healthy donors. The PCR employed 60 Vbeta primers together with 13 Jbeta primers. Measured with immunoSEQ multiplex PCR; TCRdb has only the in-frame clones, and not every one. The sample lists under 200,000 clones, 82% occurring once. Notes on the study in general: V- and J-gene trimming of TCR beta was linked (in a later analysis) to a missense DCLRE1C variant.

Germline loops: CDR1 SGHTA, CDR2 FQGTGA. The CDR3 covers 17 residues. Trimming cost V 1 base and J 3 bases; bases outside gene matches: 6. This TCR derives from a woman aged 18-29 years in good health and CMV-seronegative. This chain links TRBV7-3 with TRBJ2-3; 11 nucleotides line up with TRBD2. Sequencing was done on a sample of PBMCs. The CDR3 bases are TGTGCCAGCAGCTTAAGGATAGCGGGAGGGCCGACAGATACGCAGTATTTT. Amino acids: CASSLRIAGGPTDTQYF.